This is a list of T cell receptor beta chains from one sample in a study of T-cell reconstitution after alpha-beta-depleted transplantation in children. TCRdb independently ran MiXCR on the PCR reads; one entry per CDR3 protein. The top ten clones hold approximately 29% of a sample with a few hundred thousand distinct CDR3 sequences, around 15% of them seen once. Source: PBMCs, mostly from graft donor cells, taken 360 days after TCRalphabeta/CD19-depleted stem cell transplant. These receptors originate from a boy under two years old who had a stem cell transplant for Wiskott-Aldrich syndrome, so the T cells may come from the graft donor. Each CDR3 is given with its conserved first and last residue. D genes are given only for firm matches. Clone size appears in some rows only: once, few, many, or a class for an expanded clone.

v_gene	d_gene	j_gene	abundance	CDR3aa	CDR3nt
TRBV7-9	-	TRBJ1-1	-	CASSPISSLAEAFF	TGTGCCAGCAGCCCTATTTCCAGTCTCGCTGAAGCTTTCTTT
TRBV29-1	-	TRBJ2-7	few	CSVLRAYEQYF	TGCAGCGTCCTCAGGGCCTACGAGCAGTACTTC
TRBV7-8	-	TRBJ2-7	-	CASSLGPSGEQYF	TGTGCCAGCAGCTTAGGCCCATCGGGGGAGCAGTACTTC
TRBV24-1	-	TRBJ2-5	few	CATSDPIGPGETQYF	TGTGCCACCAGTGACCCGATAGGTCCCGGAGAGACCCAGTACTTC
TRBV10-3	-	TRBJ2-5	few	CAISEKNQETQYF	TGTGCCATCAGTGAGAAAAATCAAGAGACCCAGTACTTC
TRBV20-1	TRBD1	TRBJ2-7	once	CSAWDRTLEQYF	TGCAGTGCTTGGGACAGAACTTTGGAGCAGTACTTC
TRBV2	-	TRBJ2-2	-	CASSEWGRGYGELFF	TGTGCCAGCAGTGAATGGGGCAGGGGTTACGGGGAGCTGTTTTTT
TRBV7-2	TRBD2	TRBJ2-3	-	CASSLMVPSGRADTQYF	TGTGCCAGCAGCTTAATGGTTCCTAGCGGGAGGGCTGATACGCAGTATTTT
TRBV6-5	TRBD2	TRBJ2-2	few	CASSFLSGSGTGELFF	TGTGCCAGCAGTTTCCTAAGCGGGAGTGGGACCGGGGAGCTGTTTTTT
TRBV29-1	-	TRBJ1-1	many	CSGQIFIRGTEAFF	TGCAGCGGACAAATTTTCATCCGAGGCACTGAAGCTTTCTTT
TRBV28	-	TRBJ2-3	-	CASSDRGSTDTQYF	TGTGCCAGCTCAGACCGGGGCAGCACAGATACGCAGTATTTT
TRBV12-3/TRBV12-4	-	TRBJ2-7	-	CASRGSGTPPYEQYF	TGTGCCAGCCGGGGGTCCGGGACACCGCCCTACGAGCAGTACTTC
TRBV4-1	TRBD2	TRBJ2-7	few	CASSQAAGGLYEQYF	TGCGCCAGCAGCCAAGCTGCGGGAGGGCTTTACGAGCAGTACTTC
TRBV7-2	TRBD2	TRBJ2-3	few	CASSFGGRISSGGHYSSTDTQYF	TGTGCCAGCAGCTTTGGGGGACGGATTTCTAGCGGGGGCCATTATTCTAGCACAGATACGCAGTATTTT
TRBV5-1	-	TRBJ2-7	-	CASSPKGQTTYEQYF	TGCGCCAGCAGCCCCAAAGGGCAAACAACCTACGAGCAGTACTTC
TRBV4-1	-	TRBJ2-7	few	CASSQVYRLLDEQYF	TGCGCCAGCAGCCAAGTATACCGACTACTGGACGAGCAGTACTTC
TRBV28	-	TRBJ2-5	few	CASSLMGGVKTQYF	TGTGCCAGCAGTTTAATGGGGGGCGTGAAGACCCAGTACTTC
TRBV24-1	TRBD1	TRBJ2-4	few	CATSDTPTGAKNIQYF	TGTGCCACCAGTGATACCCCGACAGGGGCCAAAAACATTCAGTACTTC
TRBV19	-	TRBJ1-4	-	CASTSGETSEKLFF	TGTGCCAGTACCTCGGGGGAGACGAGTGAAAAACTGTTTTTT
TRBV20-1	-	TRBJ2-1	-	CSARDLGMEDVYNEQFF	TGCAGTGCTAGAGATCTGGGTATGGAGGACGTTTACAATGAGCAGTTCTTC
TRBV5-1	-	TRBJ1-5	few	CASSLTRSNQPQHF	TGCGCCAGCAGCTTGACAAGAAGCAATCAGCCCCAGCATTTT
TRBV24-1	-	TRBJ2-7	-	CATSEGVNAYEQYF	TGTGCCACCAGTGAAGGGGTGAATGCCTACGAGCAGTACTTC
TRBV5-1	TRBD2	TRBJ2-5	-	CASSFMLRGTTQETQYF	TGCGCCAGCAGCTTCATGTTGCGGGGGACCACCCAAGAGACCCAGTACTTC
TRBV5-4	TRBD2	TRBJ2-5	few	CASSLASGGWETQYF	TGTGCCAGCAGCTTGGCTAGCGGGGGATGGGAGACCCAGTACTTC
TRBV5-5	-	TRBJ2-3	-	CASSLSADTQYF	TGTGCCAGCAGCTTGTCGGCAGATACGCAGTATTTT
TRBV7-2	-	TRBJ1-1	few	CASSLEGTIRRRGAFF	TGTGCCAGCAGCTTAGAGGGGACCATCCGGCGGCGAGGAGCTTTCTTT
TRBV7-9	-	TRBJ2-2	few	CASSRKAGELFF	TGTGCCAGCAGCCGAAAGGCCGGGGAGCTGTTTTTT